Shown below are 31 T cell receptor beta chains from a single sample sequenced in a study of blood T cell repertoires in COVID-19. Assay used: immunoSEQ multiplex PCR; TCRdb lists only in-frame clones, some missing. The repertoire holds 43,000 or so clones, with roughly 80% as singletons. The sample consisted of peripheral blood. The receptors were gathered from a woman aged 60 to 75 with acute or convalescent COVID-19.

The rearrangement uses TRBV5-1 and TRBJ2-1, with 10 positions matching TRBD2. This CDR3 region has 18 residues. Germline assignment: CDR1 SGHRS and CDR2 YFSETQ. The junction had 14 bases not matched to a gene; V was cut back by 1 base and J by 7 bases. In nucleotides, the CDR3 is TGCGCCAGCAGCTTGAGGATCCTAGCGGGGGTCCCGAGGAATGAGCAGTTCTTC. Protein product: CASSLRILAGVPRNEQFF.

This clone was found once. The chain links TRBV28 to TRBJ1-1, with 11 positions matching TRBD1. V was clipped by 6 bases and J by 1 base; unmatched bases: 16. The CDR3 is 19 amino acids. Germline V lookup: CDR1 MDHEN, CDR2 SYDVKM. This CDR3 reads CASRDATGTGGTWNTEAFF. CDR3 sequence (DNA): TGTGCCAGCAGAGACGCGACCGGGACAGGGGGGACATGGAACACTGAAGCTTTCTTT.

This CDR3 reads CASSLSSGGADNEQFF. CDR3 DNA sequence: TGTGCCAGCAGCTTATCTAGCGGGGGGGCCGACAATGAGCAGTTCTTC. This chain uses TRBV7-2 with TRBJ2-1; 12 nucleotides agree with TRBD2. The CDR3 loop spans 16 amino acids. With 2 bases clipped from V and 5 bases from J, the junction kept 4 bases outside the gene matches. Looked up from germline, CDR1 is SGHTA and CDR2 is FQGNSA.

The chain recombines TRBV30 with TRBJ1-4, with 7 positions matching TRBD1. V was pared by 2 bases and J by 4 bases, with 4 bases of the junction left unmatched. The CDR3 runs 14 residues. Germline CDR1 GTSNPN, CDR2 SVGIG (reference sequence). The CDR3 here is CAWSPGQFNEKLFF. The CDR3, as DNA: TGTGCCTGGAGTCCGGGACAGTTTAATGAAAAACTGTTTTTT.

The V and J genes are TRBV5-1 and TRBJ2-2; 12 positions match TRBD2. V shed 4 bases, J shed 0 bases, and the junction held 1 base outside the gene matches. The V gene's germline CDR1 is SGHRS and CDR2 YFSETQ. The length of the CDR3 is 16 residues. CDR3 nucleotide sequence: TGCGCCAGCAGCGGGACTAGCGGGCCGAACACCGGGGAGCTGTTTTTT. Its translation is CASSGTSGPNTGELFF.

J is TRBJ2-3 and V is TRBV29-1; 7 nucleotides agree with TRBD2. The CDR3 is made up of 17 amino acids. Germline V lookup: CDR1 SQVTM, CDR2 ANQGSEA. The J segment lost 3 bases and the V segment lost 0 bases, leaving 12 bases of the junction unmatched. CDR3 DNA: TGCAGCGTTGAAGATGAGACGGGGGGAGTAAGGACAGATACGCAGTATTTT. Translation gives CSVEDETGGVRTDTQYF.

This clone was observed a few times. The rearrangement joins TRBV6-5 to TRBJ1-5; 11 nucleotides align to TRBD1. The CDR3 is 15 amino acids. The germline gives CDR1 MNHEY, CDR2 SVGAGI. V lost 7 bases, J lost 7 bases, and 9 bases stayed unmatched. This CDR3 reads CASINSGTGGQPQHF. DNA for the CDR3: TGTGCCAGCATTAACTCCGGGACAGGGGGGCAGCCCCAGCATTTT.

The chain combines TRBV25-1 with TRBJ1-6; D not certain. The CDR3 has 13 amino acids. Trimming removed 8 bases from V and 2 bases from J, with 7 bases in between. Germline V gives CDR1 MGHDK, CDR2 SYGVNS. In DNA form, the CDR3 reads TGTGCCAGCTCCAAGCCCTATAATTCACCCCTCCACTTT. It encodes CASSKPYNSPLHF. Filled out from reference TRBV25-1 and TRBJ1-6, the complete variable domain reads EADIYQTPRYLVIGTGKKITLECSQTMGHDKMYWYQQDPGMELHLIHYSYGVNSTEKGDLSSESTVSRIRTEHFPLTLESARPSHTSQYLCASSKPYNSPLHFGNGTRLTVT.

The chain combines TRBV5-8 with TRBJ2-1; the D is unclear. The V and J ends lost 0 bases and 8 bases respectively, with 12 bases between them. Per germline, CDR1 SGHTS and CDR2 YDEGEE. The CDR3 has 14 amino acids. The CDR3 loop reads CASSLGPHDYEQFF. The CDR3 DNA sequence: TGTGCCAGCAGCTTGGGGCCCCACGACTATGAGCAGTTCTTC. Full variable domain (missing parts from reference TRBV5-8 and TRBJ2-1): EAGVTQSPTHLIKTRGQQATLRCSPISGHTSVYWYQQALGLGLQFLLWYDEGEERNRGNFPPRFSGRQFPNYSSELNVNALELEDSALYLCASSLGPHDYEQFFGPGTRLTVL.

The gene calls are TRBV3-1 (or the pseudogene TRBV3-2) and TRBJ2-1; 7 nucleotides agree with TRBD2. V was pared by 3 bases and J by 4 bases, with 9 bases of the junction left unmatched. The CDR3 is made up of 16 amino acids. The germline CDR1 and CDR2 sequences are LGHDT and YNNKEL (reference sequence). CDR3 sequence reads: CASSQESGVIYNEQFF. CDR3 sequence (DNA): TGTGCCAGCAGCCAGGAAAGCGGGGTAATATACAATGAGCAGTTCTTC.

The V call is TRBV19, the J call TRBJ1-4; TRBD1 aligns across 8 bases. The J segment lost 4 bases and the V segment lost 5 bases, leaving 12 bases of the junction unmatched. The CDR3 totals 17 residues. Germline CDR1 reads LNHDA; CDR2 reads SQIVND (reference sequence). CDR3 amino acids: CASSRGTGGDLNEKLFF. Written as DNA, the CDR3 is TGTGCCAGTAGTCGGGGGACAGGCGGCGACCTTAATGAAAAACTGTTTTTT.

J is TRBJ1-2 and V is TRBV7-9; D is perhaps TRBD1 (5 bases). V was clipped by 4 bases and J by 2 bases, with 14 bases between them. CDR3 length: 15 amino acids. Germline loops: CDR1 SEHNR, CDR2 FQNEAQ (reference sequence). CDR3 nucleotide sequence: TGTGCCAGCAGCTCCCAGACAGTGACGAACTATGGCTACACCTTC. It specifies CASSSQTVTNYGYTF.

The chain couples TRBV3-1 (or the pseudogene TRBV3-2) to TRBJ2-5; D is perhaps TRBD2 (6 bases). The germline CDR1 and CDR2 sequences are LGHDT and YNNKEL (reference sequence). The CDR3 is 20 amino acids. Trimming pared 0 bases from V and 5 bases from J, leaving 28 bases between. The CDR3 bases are TGTGCCAGCAGCCAAGATCGAAGTTTGGGGGGAATAGACCCTGGGGAGACCCAGTACTTC. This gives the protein CASSQDRSLGGIDPGETQYF.

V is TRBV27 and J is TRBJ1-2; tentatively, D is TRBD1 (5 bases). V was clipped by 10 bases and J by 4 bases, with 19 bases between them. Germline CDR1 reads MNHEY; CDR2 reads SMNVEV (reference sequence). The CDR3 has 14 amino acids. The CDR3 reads CATGPGRGTYGYTF. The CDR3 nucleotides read TGTGCCACAGGACCCGGACGGGGGACCTATGGCTACACCTTC.

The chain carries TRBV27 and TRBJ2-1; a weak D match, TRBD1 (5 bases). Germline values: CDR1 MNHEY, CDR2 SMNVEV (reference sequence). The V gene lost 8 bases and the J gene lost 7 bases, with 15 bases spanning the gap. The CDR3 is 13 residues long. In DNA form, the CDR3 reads TGTGCCAGCCGGAAAACAGGCCTAAATGAGCAGTTCTTC. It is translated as CASRKTGLNEQFF.

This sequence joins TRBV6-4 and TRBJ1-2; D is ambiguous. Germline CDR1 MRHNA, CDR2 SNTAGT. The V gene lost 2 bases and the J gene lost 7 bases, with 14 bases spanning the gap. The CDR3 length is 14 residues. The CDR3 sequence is CASSDDPEGGGYTF. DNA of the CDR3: TGTGCCAGCAGTGACGACCCCGAAGGAGGTGGCTACACCTTC.

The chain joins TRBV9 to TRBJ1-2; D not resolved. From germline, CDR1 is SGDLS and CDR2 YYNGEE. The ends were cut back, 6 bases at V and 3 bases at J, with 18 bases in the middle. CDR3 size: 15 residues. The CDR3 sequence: CASIPLPGLDYGYTF. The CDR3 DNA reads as TGTGCCAGCATCCCGCTTCCGGGGTTGGACTATGGCTACACCTTC.

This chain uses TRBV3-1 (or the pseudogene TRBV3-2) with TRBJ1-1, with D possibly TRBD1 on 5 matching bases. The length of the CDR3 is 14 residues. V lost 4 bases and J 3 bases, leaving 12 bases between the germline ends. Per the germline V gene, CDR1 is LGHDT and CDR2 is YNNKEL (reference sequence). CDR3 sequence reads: CASSRGRADTEAFF. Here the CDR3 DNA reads TGTGCCAGCAGCCGGGGCCGGGCCGACACTGAAGCTTTCTTT.

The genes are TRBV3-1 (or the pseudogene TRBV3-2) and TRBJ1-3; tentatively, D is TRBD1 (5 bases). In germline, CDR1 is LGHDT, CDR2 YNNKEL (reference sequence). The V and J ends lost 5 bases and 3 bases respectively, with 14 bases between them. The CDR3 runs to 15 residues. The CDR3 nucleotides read TGTGCCAGCAGCATCATCGCGGGGCATGGAAACACCATATATTTT. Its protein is CASSIIAGHGNTIYF.

CDR3 DNA sequence: TGTGCCAGCAGCCTCCAACTAGCGGGGAGCACAGATACGCAGTATTTT. Encoded protein: CASSLQLAGSTDTQYF. This chain uses TRBV4-2 with TRBJ2-3; 10 bases line up with TRBD2. V was pared by 4 bases and J by 0 bases, with 4 bases of the junction left unmatched. Germline V lookup: CDR1 LGHNA, CDR2 YNFKEQ. The CDR3 spans 16 residues.

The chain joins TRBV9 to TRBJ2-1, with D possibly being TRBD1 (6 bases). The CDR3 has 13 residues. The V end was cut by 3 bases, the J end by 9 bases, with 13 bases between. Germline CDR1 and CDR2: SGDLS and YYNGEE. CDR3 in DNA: TGTGCCAGCAGCGACGGACAGTTTTTTGAGCAGTTCTTC. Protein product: CASSDGQFFEQFF. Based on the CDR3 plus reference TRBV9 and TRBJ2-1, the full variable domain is DSGVTQTPKHLITATGQRVTLRCSPRSGDLSVYWYQQSLDQGLQFLIQYYNGEERAKGNILERFSAQQFPDLHSELNLSSLELGDSALYFCASSDGQFFEQFFGPGTRLTVL.

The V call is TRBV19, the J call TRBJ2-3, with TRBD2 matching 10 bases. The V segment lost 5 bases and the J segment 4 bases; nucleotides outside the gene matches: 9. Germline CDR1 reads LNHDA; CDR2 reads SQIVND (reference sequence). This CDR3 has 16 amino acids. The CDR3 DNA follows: TGTGCCAGTAGTGCGAGTAGCGGGGGGTACGCAGATACGCAGTATTTT. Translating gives CASSASSGGYADTQYF.

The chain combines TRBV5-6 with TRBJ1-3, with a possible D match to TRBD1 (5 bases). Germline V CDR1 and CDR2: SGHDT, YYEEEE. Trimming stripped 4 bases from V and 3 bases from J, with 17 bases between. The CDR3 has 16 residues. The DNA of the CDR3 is TGTGCCAGCAGCAAATGGCCCCAGGGCTTTGGAAACACCATATATTTT. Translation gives CASSKWPQGFGNTIYF.

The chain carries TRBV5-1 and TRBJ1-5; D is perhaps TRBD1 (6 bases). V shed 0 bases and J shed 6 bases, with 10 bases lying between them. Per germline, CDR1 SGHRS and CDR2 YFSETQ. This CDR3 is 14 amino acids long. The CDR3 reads CASSLEQGAQPQHF. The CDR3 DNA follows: TGCGCCAGCAGCTTGGAACAGGGCGCTCAGCCCCAGCATTTT.

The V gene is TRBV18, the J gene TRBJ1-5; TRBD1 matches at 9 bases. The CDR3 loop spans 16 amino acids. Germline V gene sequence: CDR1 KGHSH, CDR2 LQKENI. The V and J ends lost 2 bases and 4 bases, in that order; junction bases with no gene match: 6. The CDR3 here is CASSPMDRGQNQPQHF. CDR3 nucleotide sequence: TGTGCCAGCTCACCAATGGACAGGGGACAGAATCAGCCCCAGCATTTT.

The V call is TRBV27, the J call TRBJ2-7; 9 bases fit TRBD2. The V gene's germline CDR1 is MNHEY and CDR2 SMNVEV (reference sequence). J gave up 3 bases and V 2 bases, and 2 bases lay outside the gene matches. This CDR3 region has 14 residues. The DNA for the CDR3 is TGTGCCAGCAGTTTAATAGCGGGGGACTACGAGCAGTACTTC. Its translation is CASSLIAGDYEQYF.

The chain's CDR3 is CASRTTGGKGGNTIYF. For the CDR3, the DNA is TGTGCCAGCAGAACGACAGGGGGAAAGGGTGGAAACACCATATATTTT. The rearrangement uses TRBV3-1 (or the pseudogene TRBV3-2) and TRBJ1-3, with TRBD1 identical over 9 bases. CDR3 length equals 16 residues. Trimming at V came to 6 bases and at J to 3 bases, leaving 9 bases not matched to a gene. Germline CDR1 is LGHDT and CDR2 is YNNKEL (reference sequence).

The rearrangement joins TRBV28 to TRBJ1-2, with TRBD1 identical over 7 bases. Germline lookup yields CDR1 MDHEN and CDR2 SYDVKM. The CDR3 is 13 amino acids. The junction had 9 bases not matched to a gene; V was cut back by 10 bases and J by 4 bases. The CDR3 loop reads CATTSPGGYGYTF. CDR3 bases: TGTGCCACCACAAGTCCAGGGGGCTATGGCTACACCTTC.

CDR3 loop: CASSLVDRDEKLFF. The CDR3 nucleotides are TGTGCCAGCAGCTTGGTGGACAGGGACGAAAAACTGTTTTTT. The chain combines TRBV5-6 with TRBJ1-4, with TRBD1 matching over 8 bases. With V trimmed by 0 bases and J by 8 bases, 3 bases remained unmatched. Germline values: CDR1 SGHDT, CDR2 YYEEEE. CDR3 length: 14 amino acids. Combining the CDR3 with reference TRBV5-6 and TRBJ1-4 gives the whole variable domain DAGVTQSPTHLIKTRGQQVTLRCSPKSGHDTVSWYQQALGQGPQFIFQYYEEEERQRGNFPDRFSGHQFPNYSSELNVNALLLGDSALYLCASSLVDRDEKLFFGSGTQLSVL.

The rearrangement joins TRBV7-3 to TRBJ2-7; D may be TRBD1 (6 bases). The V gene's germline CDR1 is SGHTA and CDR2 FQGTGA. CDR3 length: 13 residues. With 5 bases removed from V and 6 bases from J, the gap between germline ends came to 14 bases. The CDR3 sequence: CASSNTGTGEQYF. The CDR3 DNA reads TGTGCCAGCAGCAATACAGGGACGGGCGAGCAGTACTTC.

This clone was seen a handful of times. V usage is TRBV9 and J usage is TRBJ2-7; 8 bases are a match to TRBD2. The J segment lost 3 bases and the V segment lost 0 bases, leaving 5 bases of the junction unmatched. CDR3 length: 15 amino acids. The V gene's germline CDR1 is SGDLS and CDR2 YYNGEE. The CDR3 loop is CASSVAPGLDYEQYF. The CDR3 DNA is TGTGCCAGCAGCGTAGCGCCGGGACTAGACTACGAGCAGTACTTC.